This is a list of T cell receptor beta chains from one sample in a study of cytomegalovirus exposure and HLA in healthy donors. The protocol was immunoSEQ multiplex PCR, while the TCRdb copy is restricted to in-frame clones and leaves out a portion. Of about 140,000 clones in the sample, roughly 77% were seen once. Sequenced sample: PBMCs. The receptors here all came from a woman between 25 and 40 years old in good health and CMV-seronegative. CDR3s include the opening cysteine and the closing phenylalanine or tryptophan. Fields, in order: D gene, J gene, V gene, clone size, CDR3 DNA, CDR3 protein. D genes are given only for firm matches. Size values are once, few and many counts, or a class for expanded clones, and some rows have none.

>.|TRBJ2-1|TRBV29-1|.
TGCAGCGTTCAGCCTAGCTCCAATGAGCAGTTCTTC
CSVQPSSNEQFF
>.|TRBJ1-4|TRBV9|.
TGTGCCAGCAGCGTTCCAGGGGAAGAAAAACTGTTTTTT
CASSVPGEEKLFF
>TRBD1|TRBJ2-1|TRBV7-2|.
TGTGCCAGCAGCCCGCCGGGACAGGGAGCCAATGAGCAGTTCTTC
CASSPPGQGANEQFF
>TRBD2|TRBJ2-7|TRBV19|few
TGTGCCAGTAGTACACCGACTAGCGGGAGCAGCTACGAGCAGTACTTC
CASSTPTSGSSYEQYF
>.|TRBJ2-2|TRBV10-1|.
TGCGCCAGCAGGAGCCCCTCCGGGGAGCTGTTTTTT
CASRSPSGELFF
>.|TRBJ1-2|TRBV6-5|.
TGTGCCAGCAGAAACGGGCCTACGGGGGGCTACACCTTC
CASRNGPTGGYTF
>TRBD1|TRBJ1-2|TRBV5-6|.
TGTGCCAGCAGCTTCAAACGACAGGGGGCCTATGGCTACACCTTC
CASSFKRQGAYGYTF
>.|TRBJ1-1|TRBV4-2|once
TGTGCCAGCAGCCAAGTTACCCTAGGGGGGGACACTGAAGCTTTCTTT
CASSQVTLGGDTEAFF
>.|TRBJ1-2|TRBV21-1|.
TGTGCCAGCAGCAAGGCCCACGATGGCTACACCTTC
CASSKAHDGYTF
>.|TRBJ1-2|TRBV9|.
TGTGCCAGCAGCGTAGCCCCCGACAGCTATGGCTACACCTTC
CASSVAPDSYGYTF
>.|TRBJ2-3|TRBV29-1|.
TGCAGCGTTGAAAAGCGGTTCACAGATACGCAGTATTTT
CSVEKRFTDTQYF
>.|TRBJ2-7|TRBV6-1|.
TGTGCCAGCAGTTTCCTCTACGAGCAGTACTTC
CASSFLYEQYF
>.|TRBJ2-3|TRBV6-5|.
TGTGCCAGCAGTTACTCGATGGGGGGAGAGTCAGATACGCAGTATTTT
CASSYSMGGESDTQYF
>.|TRBJ1-3|TRBV5-1|.
TGCGCCAGCAGCCCCGGGACACAACGAAACACCATATATTTT
CASSPGTQRNTIYF
>.|TRBJ2-6|TRBV5-1|.
TGCGCCAGCAGCCCAAGCGCCCCCGGGGCCAACGTCCTGACTTTC
CASSPSAPGANVLTF
>.|TRBJ1-6|TRBV5-1|once
TGCGCCAGCAGCTTGGCTGGTCCCAGATATAATTCACCCCTCCACTTT
CASSLAGPRYNSPLHF
>.|TRBJ2-1|TRBV10-2|few
TGCGCCAGCTCCGAGGGCGTAATTAGCAATGAGCAGTTCTTC
CASSEGVISNEQFF
>TRBD1|TRBJ1-6|TRBV5-1|few
TGCGCCAGCAGCCCGCGGACAGGGGATAATTCACCCCTCCACTTT
CASSPRTGDNSPLHF
>TRBD2|TRBJ2-7|TRBV19|.
TGTGCCAGTAGTATGTCGAGCGGGAGGGCCTCCTACGAGCAGTACTTC
CASSMSSGRASYEQYF
>.|TRBJ2-3|TRBV9|.
TGTGCCAGCAGCGTCCGGGGAGACCCCACAGATACGCAGTATTTT
CASSVRGDPTDTQYF
>TRBD1|TRBJ1-1|TRBV10-3|.
TGTGCCATCAGTGGGACAGGGGGGGACACTGAAGCTTTCTTT
CAISGTGGDTEAFF
>.|TRBJ1-4|TRBV6-1|.
TGTGCCAGCAGCGAGGAAAAACTGTTTTTT
CASSEEKLFF
>TRBD1|TRBJ1-3|TRBV9|.
TGTGCCAGCAGCGTAGGGGGACAGGGCGGAAACACCATATATTTT
CASSVGGQGGNTIYF
>.|TRBJ1-1|TRBV18|.
TGTGCCAGCTCAACAGCAGGGGCTGGGAACACTGAAGCTTTCTTT
CASSTAGAGNTEAFF
>TRBD1|TRBJ2-5|TRBV19|few
TGTGCCAGTAGTATGGACAGGGAAGAGACCCAGTACTTC
CASSMDREETQYF
>TRBD1|TRBJ1-4|TRBV2|.
TGTGCCAGCAGCGGTACTGTAGGGACAGACCTGTTTTTT
CASSGTVGTDLFF
>TRBD1|TRBJ2-2|TRBV28|.
TGTGCCAGCATCACGGGACAGGAGAACACCGGGGAGCTGTTTTTT
CASITGQENTGELFF
>.|TRBJ2-2|TRBV7-9|.
TGTGCCAGCAGCTCGACCCTGACACACAACACCGGGGAGCTGTTTTTT
CASSSTLTHNTGELFF
>.|TRBJ2-7|TRBV5-6|.
TGTGCCAGCAGCCTATACTACGAGCAGTACTTC
CASSLYYEQYF
>.|TRBJ1-2|TRBV6-5|.
TGTGCCAGCAGTAACAGGGTCTATGGCTACACCTTC
CASSNRVYGYTF
>.|TRBJ1-3|TRBV6-5|.
TGTGCCAGCAGTTACGGAACAGGAGTGGGAAACACCATATATTTT
CASSYGTGVGNTIYF
>TRBD1|TRBJ1-5|TRBV2|.
TGTGCCAGCAGGGGGTACAGGGGAAGGGGCAATCAGCCCCAGCATTTT
CASRGYRGRGNQPQHF
>.|TRBJ1-2|TRBV6-1|few
TGTGCCAGCAGTGAAATGACGGGTAATAACTATGGCTACACCTTC
CASSEMTGNNYGYTF
>TRBD1|TRBJ1-4|TRBV14|.
TGTGCCAGCTTGAAGAATTACAGGGGAACTGCAACTAATGAAAAACTGTTTTTT
CASLKNYRGTATNEKLFF
>.|TRBJ2-3|TRBV30|few
TGTGCCTCGAGGTGGGGGCCCTCCACAGATACGCAGTATTTT
CASRWGPSTDTQYF
>.|TRBJ2-7|TRBV6-6|.
TGTGCCAGCAGTTCTGCAGGTGGCGAGCAGTACTTC
CASSSAGGEQYF
>.|TRBJ2-7|TRBV28|once
TGTGCCAGCAGCACTGTCCGATACTACGAGCAGTACTTC
CASSTVRYYEQYF
>TRBD1|TRBJ1-5|TRBV5-1|.
TGCGCCAGCAGGTTGGGGGCAGGGGGCGGTCAGCCCCAGCATTTT
CASRLGAGGGQPQHF
>TRBD1|TRBJ1-3|TRBV10-3|.
TGTGCCATCAGTGAACGGTTTCAGGGGGTTGGTTACACCATATATTTT
CAISERFQGVGYTIYF